The 9 T cell receptor beta chains below come from one sample, sequenced in a study of shared clonotypes between healthy human individuals. Measured with immunoSEQ multiplex PCR; TCRdb has only the in-frame clones, and not every one. The table has hundreds of thousands of clones, about 74% seen once. The sequencing sample was made of memory CD4+ T cells sorted from blood. Subset of the sample: CD45RA-negative fraction. These TCRs come from a woman under 40 in good health.

CDR3 region: CASSRRNTEAFF. CDR3 sequence (DNA): TGCGCCAGCAGTCGAAGAAACACTGAAGCTTTCTTT. The V and J genes are TRBV10-1 and TRBJ1-1, with unresolved D. The CDR3 extends over 12 amino acids. V lost 5 bases and J 2 bases, leaving 6 bases between the germline ends. Per the germline V gene, CDR1 is WNHNN and CDR2 is SYGVQD (reference sequence).

This rearrangement joins TRBV5-4 to TRBJ2-3; D remains ambiguous. V lost 3 bases, J lost 2 bases, and 16 bases lay in between. The CDR3 is made up of 16 amino acids. The germline CDR1 and CDR2 sequences are SGHNT and YYREEE (reference sequence). The CDR3 region has the DNA TGTGCCAGCAGCTGGGCACAGCTTGGATTCACAGATACGCAGTATTTT. Translated, it gives CASSWAQLGFTDTQYF.

The sample holds many counts of this clone. The V call is TRBV28, the J call TRBJ2-6; D remains ambiguous. CDR1 is MDHEN and CDR2 is SYDVKM in the germline V gene. The CDR3 has 13 residues. V was shortened by 4 bases and J by 5 bases, with 6 bases between the two germline ends. CDR3 nucleotide sequence: TGTGCCAGCAGTTCCCCGAGGGCCAACGTCCTGACTTTC. The encoded protein is CASSSPRANVLTF.

This clone turned up a few times. The chain couples TRBV4-2 to TRBJ1-5; possibly TRBD1 for D (5 bases). Trimming took 0 bases from V and 3 from J, leaving 12 bases between them. Germline loops: CDR1 LGHNA, CDR2 YNFKEQ. The CDR3 extends over 16 amino acids. This CDR3 reads CASSQDRAGTNQPQHF. CDR3 in DNA: TGTGCCAGCAGCCAAGATAGGGCAGGGACCAATCAGCCCCAGCATTTT.

There are many counts of this clone. The chain combines TRBV27 with TRBJ1-5; TRBD1 might be the D (5 bases). CDR3 length: 13 amino acids. Germline V gives CDR1 MNHEY, CDR2 SMNVEV (reference sequence). V was cut by 8 bases and J by 0 bases, with 8 bases left in between. CDR3 nucleotide sequence: TGTGCCAGCTGGGGGGTTAGCAATCAGCCCCAGCATTTT. Translation: CASWGVSNQPQHF.

With respect to this clone: The sample has other DNA sequences that encode this CDR3 too. The rearrangement joins TRBV29-1 to TRBJ1-4; perhaps TRBD1 as D (6 bases). Germline CDR1 reads SQVTM; CDR2 reads ANQGSEA. The V end was cut by 6 bases, the J end by 2 bases, with 10 bases between. The CDR3 totals 13 residues. Here the CDR3 reads CSVGGATNEKLFF. CDR3 DNA: TGCAGCGTGGGGGGGGCCACTAATGAAAAACTGTTTTTT.

J is TRBJ2-1 and V is TRBV7-2; perhaps TRBD2 as D (5 bases). Germline CDR1 and CDR2: SGHTA and FQGNSA. V dropped 3 bases and J dropped 2 bases, with 14 bases sitting between them. This CDR3 spans 16 amino acids. Here the CDR3 reads CASSLTRSGAYNEQFF. As DNA, the CDR3 is TGTGCCAGCAGCTTGACCCGCTCCGGGGCCTACAATGAGCAGTTCTTC.

The V and J genes are TRBV7-9 and TRBJ2-3; D is uncertain. V gave up 5 bases and J gave up 3 bases, with 21 bases separating them. The CDR3 covers 17 residues. From germline, CDR1 is SEHNR and CDR2 FQNEAQ (reference sequence). The CDR3 reads CASSPTRDAYRTDTQYF. The DNA of the CDR3 is TGTGCCAGCAGCCCCACACGAGACGCCTACCGAACAGATACGCAGTATTTT.

The gene calls are TRBV4-1 and TRBJ2-7, with 8 positions matching TRBD2. Germline V gene lookup returns CDR1 MGHRA and CDR2 YSYEKL. Trimming cost V 0 bases and J 3 bases; bases outside gene matches: 7. The length of the CDR3 is 16 residues. The CDR3 nucleotides are TGCGCCAGCAGCCAAGATCTCGGGACTAGAAGCTACGAGCAGTACTTC. It specifies CASSQDLGTRSYEQYF.